Detailed here is one TCR beta chain. The data are from a study of OX40 agonist ivuxolimab in advanced cancers. The method was immunoSEQ multiplex PCR; TCRdb's version includes in-frame clones alone and lacks a portion of them. The sample holds approximately 92,000 clones; about 96% are singletons and the top ten take 2% to 2.5%. V lost 6 bases and J lost 4; bases outside the gene matches: 6. The CDR3 extends over 14 amino acids. Germline values: CDR1 MNHEY, CDR2 SVGAGI. The sequence came from an adult with an advanced solid tumor such as melanoma, head and neck, liver or kidney cancer. This sequence joins TRBV6-5 and TRBJ1-5; 7 nucleotides match TRBD1. This specimen consisted of CD4+ or CD8+ T cells sorted from blood, obtained in a trial of the OX40 agonist ivuxolimab. The CDR3 coding sequence is TGTGCCAGCAGGATGGGACAGTTGAATCAGCCCCAGCATTTT. This encodes CASRMGQLNQPQHF.